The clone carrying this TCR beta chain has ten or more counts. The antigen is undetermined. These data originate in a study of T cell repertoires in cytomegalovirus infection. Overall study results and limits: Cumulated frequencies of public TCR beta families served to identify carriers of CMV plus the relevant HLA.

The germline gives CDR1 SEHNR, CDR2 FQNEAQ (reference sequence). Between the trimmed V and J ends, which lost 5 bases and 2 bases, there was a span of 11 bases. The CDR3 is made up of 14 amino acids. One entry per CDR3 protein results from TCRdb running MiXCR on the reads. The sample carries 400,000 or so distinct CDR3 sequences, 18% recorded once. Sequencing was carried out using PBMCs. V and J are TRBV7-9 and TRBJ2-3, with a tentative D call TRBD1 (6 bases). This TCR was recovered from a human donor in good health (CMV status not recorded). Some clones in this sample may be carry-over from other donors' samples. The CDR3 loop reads CASSPRTDTDTQYF. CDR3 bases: TGTGCCAGCAGCCCAAGGACAGACACAGATACGCAGTATTTT.